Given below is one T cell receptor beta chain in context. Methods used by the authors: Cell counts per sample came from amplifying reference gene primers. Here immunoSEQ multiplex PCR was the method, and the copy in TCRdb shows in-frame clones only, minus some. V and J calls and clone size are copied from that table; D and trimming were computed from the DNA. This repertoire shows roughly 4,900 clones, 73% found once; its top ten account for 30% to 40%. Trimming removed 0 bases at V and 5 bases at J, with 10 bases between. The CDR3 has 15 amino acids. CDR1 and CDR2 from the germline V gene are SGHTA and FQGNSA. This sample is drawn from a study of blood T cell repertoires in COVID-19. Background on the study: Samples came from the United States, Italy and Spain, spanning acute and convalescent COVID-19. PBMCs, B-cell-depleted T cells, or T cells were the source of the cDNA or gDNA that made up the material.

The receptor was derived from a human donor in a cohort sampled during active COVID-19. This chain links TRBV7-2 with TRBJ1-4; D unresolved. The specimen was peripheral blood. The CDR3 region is CASSLAVGPNEKLFF. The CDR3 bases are TGTGCCAGCAGCTTAGCTGTCGGTCCGAATGAAAAACTGTTTTTT. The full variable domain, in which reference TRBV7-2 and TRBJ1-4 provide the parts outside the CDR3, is GAGVSQSPSNKVTEKGKDVELRCDPISGHTALYWYRQSLGQGLEFLIYFQGNSAPDKSGLPSDRFSAERTGGSVSTLTIQRTQQEDSAVYLCASSLAVGPNEKLFFGSGTQLSVL.